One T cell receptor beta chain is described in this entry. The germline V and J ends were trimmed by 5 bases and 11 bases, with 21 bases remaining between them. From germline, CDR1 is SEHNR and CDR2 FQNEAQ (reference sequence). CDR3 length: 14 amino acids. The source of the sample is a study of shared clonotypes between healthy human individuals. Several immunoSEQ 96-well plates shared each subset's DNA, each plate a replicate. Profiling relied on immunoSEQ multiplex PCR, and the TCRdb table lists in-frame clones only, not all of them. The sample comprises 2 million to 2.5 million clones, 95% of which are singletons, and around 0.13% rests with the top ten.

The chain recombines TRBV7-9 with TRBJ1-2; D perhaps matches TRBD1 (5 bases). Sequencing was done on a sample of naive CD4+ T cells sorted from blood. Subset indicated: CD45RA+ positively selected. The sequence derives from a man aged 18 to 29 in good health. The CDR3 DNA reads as TGTGCCAGCAGCCTCCACGGGACGACGGGGACTTACACCTTC. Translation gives CASSLHGTTGTYTF.